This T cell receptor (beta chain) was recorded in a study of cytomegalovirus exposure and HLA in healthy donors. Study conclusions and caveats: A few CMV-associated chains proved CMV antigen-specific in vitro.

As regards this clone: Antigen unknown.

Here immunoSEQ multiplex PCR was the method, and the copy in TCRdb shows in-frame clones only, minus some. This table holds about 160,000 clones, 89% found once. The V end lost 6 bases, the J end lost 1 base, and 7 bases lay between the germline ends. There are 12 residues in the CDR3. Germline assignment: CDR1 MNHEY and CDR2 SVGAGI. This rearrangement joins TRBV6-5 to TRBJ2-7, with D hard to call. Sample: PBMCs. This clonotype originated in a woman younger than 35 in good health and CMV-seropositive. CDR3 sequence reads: CASRTASYEQYF. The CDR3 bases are TGTGCCAGCAGGACTGCGTCCTACGAGCAGTACTTC.